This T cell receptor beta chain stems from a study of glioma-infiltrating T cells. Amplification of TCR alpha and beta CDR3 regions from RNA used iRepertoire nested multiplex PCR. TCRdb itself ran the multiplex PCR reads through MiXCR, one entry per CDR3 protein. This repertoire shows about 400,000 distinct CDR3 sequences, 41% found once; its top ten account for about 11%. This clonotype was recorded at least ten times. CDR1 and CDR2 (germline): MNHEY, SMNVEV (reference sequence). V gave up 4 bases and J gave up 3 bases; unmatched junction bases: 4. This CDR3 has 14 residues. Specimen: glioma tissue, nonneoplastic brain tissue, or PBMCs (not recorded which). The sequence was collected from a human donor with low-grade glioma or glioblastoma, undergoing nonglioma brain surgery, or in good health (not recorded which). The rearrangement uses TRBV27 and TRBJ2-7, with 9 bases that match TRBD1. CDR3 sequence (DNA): TGTGCCAGCAGTTCCGGGACAGGGTTCTACGAGCAGTACTTC. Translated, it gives CASSSGTGFYEQYF.